Listed below are T cell receptor beta chains from one sample, sequenced in a study of blood T cells in healthy people across ages. Using its own MiXCR run on the 5' RACE reads, TCRdb lists one record per CDR3 protein. The sample has some 920,000 distinct CDR3 sequences, roughly 51% seen once. The sample comprised blood. The receptors come from a woman aged 55-69 years in good health. CDR3s include the opening cysteine and the closing phenylalanine or tryptophan. The D gene is left open where the match is weak. Some rows have no size entry. The others give once, few or many, or a class for an expanded clone.

TRBV6-6,.,TRBD1,TRBJ1-2,CASVAGGDYGYTF,TGTGCCAGCGTGGCAGGGGGCGACTATGGCTACACCTTC
TRBV2,once,.,TRBJ1-5,CASSVTGSREPQHF,TGCGCCAGCAGTGTGACAGGCTCCCGTGAACCCCAGCATTTT
TRBV15,once,.,TRBJ2-4,CATEGALAIQYF,TGTGCCACCGAAGGGGCGCTTGCGATTCAGTACTTC
TRBV27,.,.,TRBJ2-7,CVSSFTSGGYEQYF,TGTGTCAGCAGTTTCACCTCTGGGGGCTACGAGCAGTACTTC
TRBV20-1,.,.,TRBJ2-7,CSASSGQEGSYEQYF,TGCAGTGCTAGCAGCGGACAGGAGGGATCCTACGAGCAGTACTTC
TRBV20-1,few,.,TRBJ2-1,CSARDEPINEQFF,TGCAGTGCTAGAGACGAGCCTATCAATGAGCAGTTCTTC
TRBV2,.,TRBD1,TRBJ2-3,CASSRGLGTDTQYF,TGTGCCAGCAGCAGGGGGCTGGGCACAGATACGCAGTATTTT
TRBV12-3/TRBV12-4,.,TRBD2,TRBJ2-5,CASSSPGTSSRTQYF,TGTGCCAGCAGTTCACCAGGGACTAGCAGTAGGACCCAGTACTTC
TRBV24-1,.,.,TRBJ2-3,CATSLGVTGTDTQYF,TGTGCCACCAGTCTCGGCGTAACGGGCACAGATACGCAGTATTTT
TRBV4-3,once,TRBD1,TRBJ2-7,CASNSPYKQTGGPPSSYEQYF,TGCGCCAGCAACAGCCCATACAAGCAAACAGGGGGCCCCCCTTCATCCTACGAGCAGTACTTC
TRBV7-9,.,.,TRBJ2-7,CASSVVVGYEQYF,TGTGCCAGCAGCGTAGTGGTCGGCTACGAGCAGTACTTC
TRBV27,.,.,TRBJ1-5,CAGIGGDQPQHF,TGTGCCGGGATCGGCGGGGATCAGCCCCAGCATTTT
TRBV4-1,few,.,TRBJ2-2,CASSQPSGNTGELFF,TGCGCCAGCAGCCAACCCTCGGGGAACACCGGGGAGCTGTTTTTT
TRBV7-7,.,TRBD2,TRBJ2-2,CASSSGLAAISGELFF,TGTGCCAGCAGCTCGGGACTAGCGGCTATATCCGGGGAGCTGTTTTTT
TRBV7-2,.,TRBD1,TRBJ2-1,CASSPGTGYGNEQFF,TGTGCCAGCAGCCCGGGGACAGGGTACGGCAATGAGCAGTTCTTC
TRBV4-2,.,TRBD2,TRBJ2-5,CASSTRRTSDIETQYF,TGTGCCAGCAGCACCAGACGGACTAGCGATATTGAGACCCAGTACTTC
TRBV29-1,.,TRBD1,TRBJ2-1,CSDQQGPVAYNEQFF,TGCAGCGACCAACAGGGGCCCGTGGCCTACAATGAGCAGTTCTTC
TRBV20-1,.,TRBD2,TRBJ2-1,CSAGASGMYEQFF,TGCAGTGCGGGAGCTAGCGGGATGTATGAGCAGTTCTTC
TRBV7-2,.,TRBD2,TRBJ2-2,CASSLKVALAARAGELFF,TGTGCCAGCAGCTTGAAAGTCGCTCTAGCGGCGAGGGCCGGGGAGCTGTTTTTT
TRBV7-2,.,.,TRBJ2-1,CASSSRAFPYNEQFF,TGTGCCAGCAGCTCCAGGGCGTTCCCCTACAATGAGCAGTTCTTC
TRBV29-1,.,.,TRBJ1-1,CSVLRPRLGPEAFF,TGCAGCGTTTTAAGACCCCGCTTAGGGCCTGAAGCTTTCTTT
TRBV7-2,.,TRBD2,TRBJ2-7,CASSLKKALGGRDYEQYF,TGTGCCAGCAGCTTAAAGAAAGCACTCGGCGGGAGGGACTACGAGCAGTACTTC
TRBV12-3/TRBV12-4,.,.,TRBJ2-7,CASSLAIDGNQYF,TGTGCCAGCAGTTTAGCCATTGACGGGAATCAGTACTTC
TRBV2,few,TRBD2,TRBJ2-3,CASRKRESSDTQYF,TGTGCCAGCAGGAAGCGGGAGTCGTCCGATACGCAGTATTTT
TRBV4-2,once,TRBD2,TRBJ2-7,CASSPAGGRKEQYF,TGTGCCAGCAGCCCAGCGGGAGGACGGAAGGAGCAGTACTTC
TRBV24-1,.,.,TRBJ2-5,CATSDPAKVLEETQYF,TGTGCCACCAGTGACCCCGCCAAAGTTTTGGAAGAGACCCAGTACTTC
TRBV15,.,.,TRBJ2-7,CATSREGGKYEQYF,TGTGCCACCAGCAGAGAGGGGGGAAAATACGAGCAGTACTTC
TRBV7-2,few,TRBD2,TRBJ2-1,CASSLVGLANYNEQFF,TGTGCCAGCAGCTTAGTGGGACTAGCGAATTACAATGAGCAGTTCTTC
TRBV4-1,.,.,TRBJ2-1,CASSQVPTYNEQFF,TGCGCCAGCAGCCAAGTTCCCACCTACAATGAGCAGTTCTTC
TRBV7-2,few,.,TRBJ2-7,CASSKDWYEQYF,TGTGCCAGCAGCAAAGACTGGTACGAGCAGTACTTC
TRBV9,few,TRBD2,TRBJ2-1,CASSTLAGVNNEQFF,TGTGCCAGCAGCACTCTAGCGGGAGTAAACAATGAGCAGTTCTTC
TRBV11-2,.,.,TRBJ2-7,CASSLGGGREQYF,TGTGCCAGCAGCTTAGGAGGGGGTCGTGAGCAGTACTTC